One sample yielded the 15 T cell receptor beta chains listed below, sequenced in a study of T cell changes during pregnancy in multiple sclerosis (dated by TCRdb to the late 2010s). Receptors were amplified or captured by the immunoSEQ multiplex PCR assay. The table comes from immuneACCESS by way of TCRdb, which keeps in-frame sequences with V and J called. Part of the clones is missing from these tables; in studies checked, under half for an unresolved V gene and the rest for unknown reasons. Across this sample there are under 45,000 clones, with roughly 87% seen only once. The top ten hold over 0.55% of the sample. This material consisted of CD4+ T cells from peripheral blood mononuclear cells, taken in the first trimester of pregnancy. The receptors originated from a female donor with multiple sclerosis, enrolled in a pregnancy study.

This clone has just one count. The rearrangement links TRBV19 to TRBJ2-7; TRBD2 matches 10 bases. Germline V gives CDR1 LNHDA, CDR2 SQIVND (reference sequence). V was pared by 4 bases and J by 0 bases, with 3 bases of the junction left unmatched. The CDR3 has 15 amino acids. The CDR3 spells CASSTGLAASYEQYF. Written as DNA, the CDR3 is TGTGCCAGTAGTACCGGACTAGCGGCCTCCTACGAGCAGTACTTC.

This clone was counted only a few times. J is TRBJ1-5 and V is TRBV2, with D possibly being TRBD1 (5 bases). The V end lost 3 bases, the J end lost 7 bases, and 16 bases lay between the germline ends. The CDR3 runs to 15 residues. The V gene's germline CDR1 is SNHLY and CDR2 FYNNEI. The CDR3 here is CASSEGSRKGQPQHF. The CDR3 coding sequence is TGTGCCAGCAGTGAGGGTTCGAGGAAGGGGCAGCCCCAGCATTTT.

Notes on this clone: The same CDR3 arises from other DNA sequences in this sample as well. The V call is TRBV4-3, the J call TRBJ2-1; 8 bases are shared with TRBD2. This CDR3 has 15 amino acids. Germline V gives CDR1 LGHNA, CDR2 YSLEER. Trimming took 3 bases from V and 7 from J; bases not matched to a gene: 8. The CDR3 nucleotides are TGCGCCAGCAGCCAGGACGGGAGGGCTACAAATGAGCAGTTCTTC. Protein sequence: CASSQDGRATNEQFF.

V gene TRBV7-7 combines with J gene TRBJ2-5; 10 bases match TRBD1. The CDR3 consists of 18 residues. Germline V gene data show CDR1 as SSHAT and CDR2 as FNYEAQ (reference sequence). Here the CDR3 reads CAGSLRLRGQGRQETQYF. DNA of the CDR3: TGTGCTGGCAGCTTAAGGCTTCGGGGACAGGGGCGGCAAGAGACCCAGTACTTC.

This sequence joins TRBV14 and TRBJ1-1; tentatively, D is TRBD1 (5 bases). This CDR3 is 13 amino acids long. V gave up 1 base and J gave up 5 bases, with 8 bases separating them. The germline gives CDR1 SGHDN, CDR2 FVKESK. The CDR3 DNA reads TGTGCCAGCAGCCAAGTTGGGGGGACTGAAGCTTTCTTT. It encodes CASSQVGGTEAFF.

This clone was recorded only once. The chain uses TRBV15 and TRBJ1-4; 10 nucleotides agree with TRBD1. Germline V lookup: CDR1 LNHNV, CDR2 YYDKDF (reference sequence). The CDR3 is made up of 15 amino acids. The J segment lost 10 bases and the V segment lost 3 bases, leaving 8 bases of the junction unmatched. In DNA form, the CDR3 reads TGTGCCACCAGCAGGACGGGACAGGGGTTTCCAAAACTGTTTTTT. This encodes CATSRTGQGFPKLFF.

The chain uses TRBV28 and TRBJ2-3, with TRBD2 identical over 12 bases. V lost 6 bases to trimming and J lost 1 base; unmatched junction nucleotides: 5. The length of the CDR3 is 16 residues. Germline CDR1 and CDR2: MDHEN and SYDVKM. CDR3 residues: CASSPTSGGRTDTQYF. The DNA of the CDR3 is TGTGCCAGCAGCCCGACTAGCGGGGGACGCACAGATACGCAGTATTTT.

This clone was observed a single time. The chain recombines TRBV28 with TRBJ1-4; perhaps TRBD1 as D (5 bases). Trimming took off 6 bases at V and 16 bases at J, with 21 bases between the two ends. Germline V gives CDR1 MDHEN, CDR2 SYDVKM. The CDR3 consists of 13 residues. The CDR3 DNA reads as TGTGCCAGCAGGTCGGGCGGCAGGGCAGGTCCGTTTTTT. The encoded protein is CASRSGGRAGPFF.

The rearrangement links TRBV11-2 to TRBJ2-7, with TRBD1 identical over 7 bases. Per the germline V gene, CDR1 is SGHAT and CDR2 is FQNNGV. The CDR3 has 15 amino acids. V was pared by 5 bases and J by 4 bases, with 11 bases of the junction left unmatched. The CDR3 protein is CASSRGRGSSYEQYF. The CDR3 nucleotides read TGTGCCAGCAGCAGAGGCAGGGGGTCGTCGTACGAGCAGTACTTC. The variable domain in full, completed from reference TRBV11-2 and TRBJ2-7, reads EAGVAQSPRYKIIEKRQSVAFWCNPISGHATLYWYQQILGQGPKLLIQFQNNGVVDDSQLPKDRFSAERLKGVDSTLKIQPAKLEDSAVYLCASSRGRGSSYEQYFGPGTRLTVT.

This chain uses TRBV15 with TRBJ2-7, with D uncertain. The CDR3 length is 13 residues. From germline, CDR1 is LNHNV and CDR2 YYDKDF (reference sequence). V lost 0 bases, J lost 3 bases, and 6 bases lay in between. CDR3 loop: CATSRDYFYEQYF. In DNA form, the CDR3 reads TGTGCCACCAGCAGAGATTACTTCTACGAGCAGTACTTC.

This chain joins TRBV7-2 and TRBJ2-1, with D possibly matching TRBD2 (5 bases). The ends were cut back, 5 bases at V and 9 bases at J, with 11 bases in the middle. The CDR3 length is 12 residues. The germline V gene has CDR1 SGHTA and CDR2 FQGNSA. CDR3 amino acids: CASSDRGREQFF. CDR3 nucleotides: TGTGCCAGCAGCGACCGGGGTCGTGAGCAGTTCTTC.

As DNA, the CDR3 is TGTGCCAGCTCACCGCCTACTAGCGGCCAGACCCAGTACTTC. This encodes CASSPPTSGQTQYF. The chain uses TRBV18 and TRBJ2-5; 8 nucleotides line up with TRBD2. CDR1 KGHSH and CDR2 LQKENI come from the germline V gene. The CDR3 loop spans 14 amino acids. The V and J ends lost 3 bases and 6 bases, in that order; junction bases with no gene match: 6.

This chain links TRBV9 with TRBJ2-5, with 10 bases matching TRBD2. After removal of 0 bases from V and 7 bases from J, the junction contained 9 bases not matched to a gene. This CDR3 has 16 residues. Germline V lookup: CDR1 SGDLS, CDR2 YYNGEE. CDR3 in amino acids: CASSVVASGSGGTQYF. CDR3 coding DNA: TGTGCCAGCAGCGTAGTGGCTAGCGGGAGTGGGGGGACCCAGTACTTC.

The DNA of the CDR3 is TGTGCCAGCAGCCCAGGACAGGGTAAAGAGACCCAGTACTTC. Its protein is CASSPGQGKETQYF. This chain joins TRBV9 and TRBJ2-5, with 8 positions matching TRBD1. Germline loops: CDR1 SGDLS, CDR2 YYNGEE. After removal of 4 bases from V and 3 bases from J, the junction contained 5 bases not matched to a gene. This CDR3 region has 14 residues.

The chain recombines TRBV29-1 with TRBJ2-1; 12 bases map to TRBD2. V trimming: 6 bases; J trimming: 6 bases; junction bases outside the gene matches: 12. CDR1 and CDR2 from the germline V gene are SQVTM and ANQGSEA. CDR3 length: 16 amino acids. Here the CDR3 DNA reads TGCAGCGTGGAGGGGACTAGCGGGCGGGGGGCCAATGAGCAGTTCTTC. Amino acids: CSVEGTSGRGANEQFF.